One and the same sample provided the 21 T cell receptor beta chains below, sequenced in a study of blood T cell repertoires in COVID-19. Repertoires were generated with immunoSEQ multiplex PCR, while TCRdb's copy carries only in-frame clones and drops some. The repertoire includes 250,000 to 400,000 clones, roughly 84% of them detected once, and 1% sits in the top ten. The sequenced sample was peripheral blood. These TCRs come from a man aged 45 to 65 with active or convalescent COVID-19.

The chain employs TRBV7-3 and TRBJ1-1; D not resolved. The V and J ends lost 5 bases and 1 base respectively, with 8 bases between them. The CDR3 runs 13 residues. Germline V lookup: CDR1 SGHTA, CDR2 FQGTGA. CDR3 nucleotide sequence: TGTGCCAGCAGCCTCGACAAGAACACTGAAGCTTTCTTT. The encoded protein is CASSLDKNTEAFF.

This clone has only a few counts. Here the CDR3 reads CASSFGRGSNQPQHF. The CDR3, as DNA: TGTGCCAGCAGTTTCGGCAGGGGTAGCAATCAGCCCCAGCATTTT. V and J are TRBV28 and TRBJ1-5; a weak D match, TRBD1 (6 bases). Per the germline V gene, CDR1 is MDHEN and CDR2 is SYDVKM. V dropped 3 bases and J dropped 0 bases, with 9 bases sitting between them. CDR3 length: 15 amino acids.

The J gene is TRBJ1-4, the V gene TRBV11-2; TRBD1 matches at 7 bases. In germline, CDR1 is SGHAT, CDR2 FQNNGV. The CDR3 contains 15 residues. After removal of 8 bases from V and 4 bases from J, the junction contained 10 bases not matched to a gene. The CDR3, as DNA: TGTGCCAGCGGGAAGACGGGACAGCTTAATGAAAAACTGTTTTTT. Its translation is CASGKTGQLNEKLFF.

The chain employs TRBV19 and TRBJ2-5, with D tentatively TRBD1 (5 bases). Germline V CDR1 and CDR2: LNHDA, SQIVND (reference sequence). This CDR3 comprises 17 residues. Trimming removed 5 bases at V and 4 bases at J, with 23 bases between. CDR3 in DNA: TGTGCCAGTAGTGAATATCCCCCCGGCAGGGTAGGAGAGACCCAGTACTTC. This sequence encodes CASSEYPPGRVGETQYF. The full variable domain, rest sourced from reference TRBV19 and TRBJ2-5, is DGGITQSPKYLFRKEGQNVTLSCEQNLNHDAMYWYRQDPGQGLRLIYYSQIVNDFQKGDIAEGYSVSREKKESFPLTVTSAQKNPTAFYLCASSEYPPGRVGETQYFGPGTRLLVL.

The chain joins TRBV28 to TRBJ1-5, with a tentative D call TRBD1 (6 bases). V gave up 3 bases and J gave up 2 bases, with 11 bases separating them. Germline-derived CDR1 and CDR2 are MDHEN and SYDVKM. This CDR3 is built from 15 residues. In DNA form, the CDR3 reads TGTGCCAGCAGTTTTTTCTCAGGGGGCAATCAGCCCCAGCATTTT. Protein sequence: CASSFFSGGNQPQHF.

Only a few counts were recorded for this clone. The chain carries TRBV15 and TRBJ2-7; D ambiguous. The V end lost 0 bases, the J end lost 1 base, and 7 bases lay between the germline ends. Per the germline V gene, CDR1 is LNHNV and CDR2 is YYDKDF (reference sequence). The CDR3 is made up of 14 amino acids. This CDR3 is CATSRDLGSYEQYF. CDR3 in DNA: TGTGCCACCAGCAGAGATCTCGGGTCCTACGAGCAGTACTTC.

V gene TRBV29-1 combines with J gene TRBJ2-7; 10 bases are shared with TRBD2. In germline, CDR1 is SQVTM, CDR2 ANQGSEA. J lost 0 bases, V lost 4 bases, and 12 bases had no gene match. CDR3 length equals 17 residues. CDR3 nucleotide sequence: TGCAGCGTTGTAGGGAGCGGGAGGGCCTTGGGCTCCTACGAGCAGTACTTC. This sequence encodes CSVVGSGRALGSYEQYF.

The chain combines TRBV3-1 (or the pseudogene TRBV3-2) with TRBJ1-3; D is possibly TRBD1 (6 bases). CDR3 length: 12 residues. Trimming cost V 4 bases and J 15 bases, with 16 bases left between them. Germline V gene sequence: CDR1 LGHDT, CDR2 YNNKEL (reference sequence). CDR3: CASSLSQGSRYF. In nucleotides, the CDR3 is TGTGCCAGCAGCCTTTCGCAGGGGAGCAGATATTTT.

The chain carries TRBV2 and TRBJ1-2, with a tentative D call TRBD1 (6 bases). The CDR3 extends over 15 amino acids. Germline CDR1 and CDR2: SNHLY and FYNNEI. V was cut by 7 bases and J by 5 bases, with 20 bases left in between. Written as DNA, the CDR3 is TGTGCCAGCACTACCTCAACGGGGAGGGGGTATGGCTACACCTTC. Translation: CASTTSTGRGYGYTF.

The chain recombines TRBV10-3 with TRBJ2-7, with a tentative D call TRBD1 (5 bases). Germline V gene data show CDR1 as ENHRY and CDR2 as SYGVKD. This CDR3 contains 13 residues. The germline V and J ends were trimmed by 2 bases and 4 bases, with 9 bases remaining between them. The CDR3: CAISEGAEYEQYF. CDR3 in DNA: TGTGCCATCAGTGAGGGGGCAGAATACGAGCAGTACTTC.

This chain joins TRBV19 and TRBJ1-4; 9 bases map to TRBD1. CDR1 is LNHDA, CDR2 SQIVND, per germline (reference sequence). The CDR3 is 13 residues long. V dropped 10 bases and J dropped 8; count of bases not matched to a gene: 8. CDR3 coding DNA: TGTGCCACCGCGGGGACAGGGAACGAAAAACTGTTTTTT. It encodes CATAGTGNEKLFF.

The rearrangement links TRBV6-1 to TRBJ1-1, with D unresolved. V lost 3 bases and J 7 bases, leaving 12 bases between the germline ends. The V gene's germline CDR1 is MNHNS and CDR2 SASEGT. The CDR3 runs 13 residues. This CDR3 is CASSEDPEGEAFF. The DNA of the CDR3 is TGTGCCAGCAGTGAGGACCCTGAGGGTGAAGCTTTCTTT.

CDR3 sequence: CAWEEQETQYF. The CDR3 DNA is TGTGCCTGGGAAGAGCAAGAGACCCAGTACTTC. The chain is built from TRBV30 and TRBJ2-5; D gene unclear. Germline lookup yields CDR1 GTSNPN and CDR2 SVGIG (reference sequence). The length of the CDR3 is 11 residues. Trimming left V 5 bases short and J 2 bases short, with 6 bases between.

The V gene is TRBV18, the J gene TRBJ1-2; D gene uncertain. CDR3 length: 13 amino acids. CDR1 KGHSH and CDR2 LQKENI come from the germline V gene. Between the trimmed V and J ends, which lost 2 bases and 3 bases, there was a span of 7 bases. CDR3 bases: TGTGCCAGCTCACCATTGTCAGACTATGGCTACACCTTC. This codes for CASSPLSDYGYTF.

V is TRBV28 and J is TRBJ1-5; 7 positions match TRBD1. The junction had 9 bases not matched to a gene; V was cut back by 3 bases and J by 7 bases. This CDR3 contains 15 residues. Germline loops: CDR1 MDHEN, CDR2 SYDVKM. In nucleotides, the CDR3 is TGTGCCAGCAGTTTCGCCGACAGGGTGAACCAGCCCCAGCATTTT. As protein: CASSFADRVNQPQHF.

Here the CDR3 reads CASNPNRGRASHNSPLHF. Here the CDR3 DNA reads TGTGCCAGCAATCCAAACAGGGGGCGAGCTTCTCATAATTCACCCCTCCACTTT. The chain carries TRBV28 and TRBJ1-6; 9 bases match TRBD1. The germline V gene encodes CDR1 MDHEN and CDR2 SYDVKM. The CDR3 is 18 residues long. V shed 7 bases and J 5 bases; nucleotides not matched to a gene: 15. Full variable domain (remainder filled in from reference TRBV28 and TRBJ1-6): DVKVTQSSRYLVKRTGEKVFLECVQDMDHENMFWYRQDPGLGLRLIYFSYDVKMKEKGDIPEGYSVSREKKERFSLILESASTNQTSMYLCASNPNRGRASHNSPLHFGNGTRLTVT.

CDR3 protein: CASSPGTTETQYF. In nucleotides, the CDR3 is TGTGCCAGCAGCCCTGGGACAACGGAGACCCAGTACTTC. The V and J genes are TRBV11-3 and TRBJ2-5; D possibly corresponds to TRBD1 (6 bases). Germline assignment: CDR1 SGHNT and CDR2 YENEEA. The CDR3 loop spans 13 amino acids. With 5 bases removed from V and 5 bases from J, the gap between germline ends came to 12 bases.

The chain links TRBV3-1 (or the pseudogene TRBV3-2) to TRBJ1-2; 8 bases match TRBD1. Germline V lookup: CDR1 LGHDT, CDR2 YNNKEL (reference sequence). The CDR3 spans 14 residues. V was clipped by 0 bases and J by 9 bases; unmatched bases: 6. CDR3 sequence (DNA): TGTGCCAGCAGCCAAGAGGACAGGGCTTATAGCTACACCTTC. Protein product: CASSQEDRAYSYTF.

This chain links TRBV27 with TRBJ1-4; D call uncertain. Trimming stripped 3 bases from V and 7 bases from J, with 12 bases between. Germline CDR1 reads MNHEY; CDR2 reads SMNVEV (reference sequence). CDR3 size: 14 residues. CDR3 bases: TGTGCCAGCAGTTTGGGGAGACTGACTGAAAAACTGTTTTTT. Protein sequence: CASSLGRLTEKLFF. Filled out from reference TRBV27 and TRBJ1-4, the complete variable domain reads EAQVTQNPRYLITVTGKKLTVTCSQNMNHEYMSWYRQDPGLGLRQIYYSMNVEVTDKGDVPEGYKVSRKEKRNFPLILESPSPNQTSLYFCASSLGRLTEKLFFGSGTQLSVL.

The CDR3 protein is CASSDETAVFQETQYF. CDR3 DNA: TGTGCCAGCAGTGACGAGACTGCCGTGTTCCAAGAGACCCAGTACTTC. The genes are TRBV6-4 and TRBJ2-5; D gene ambiguous. Trimming removed 2 bases from V and 1 base from J, with 14 bases in between. The CDR3 has 16 residues. Looked up from germline, CDR1 is MRHNA and CDR2 is SNTAGT.

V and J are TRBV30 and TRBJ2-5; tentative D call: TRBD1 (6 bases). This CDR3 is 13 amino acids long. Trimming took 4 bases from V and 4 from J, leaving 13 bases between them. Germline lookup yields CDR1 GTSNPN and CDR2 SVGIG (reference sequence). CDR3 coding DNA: TGTGCCTGGAACCCAGGGGTTGCAGAGACCCAGTACTTC. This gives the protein CAWNPGVAETQYF. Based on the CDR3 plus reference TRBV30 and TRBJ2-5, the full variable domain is SQTIHQWPATLVQPVGSPLSLECTVEGTSNPNLYWYRQAAGRGLQLLFYSVGIGQISSEVPQNLSASRPQDRQFILSSKKLLLSDSGFYLCAWNPGVAETQYFGPGTRLLVL.